Sequencing of this T cell receptor beta chain was carried out in a study of blood T cells in healthy people across ages. CDR3 length equals 12 residues. Per the germline V gene, CDR1 is SEHNR and CDR2 is FQNEAQ (reference sequence). The V and J ends lost 1 base and 7 bases respectively, with 5 bases between them. Study outcomes and limitations: There was a strong correlation between TCR beta diversity and naive T cell percentage.

Remarks on this clonotype: Its antigen remains unidentified.

A J-beta primer mix and a sample-barcoded 5' primer were used in a second PCR of roughly 6 to 12 cycles. TCRdb independently ran MiXCR on the 5' RACE reads; one entry per CDR3 protein. Among about a million distinct CDR3 sequences listed, roughly 52% were seen once. Input material: blood. The chain is built from TRBV7-9 and TRBJ2-1; D uncertain. The origin of this receptor is a man aged 25-45 years in good health. The CDR3 loop is CASSLVMNEQFF. CDR3 nucleotide sequence: TGTGCCAGCAGCTTAGTAATGAATGAGCAGTTCTTC.